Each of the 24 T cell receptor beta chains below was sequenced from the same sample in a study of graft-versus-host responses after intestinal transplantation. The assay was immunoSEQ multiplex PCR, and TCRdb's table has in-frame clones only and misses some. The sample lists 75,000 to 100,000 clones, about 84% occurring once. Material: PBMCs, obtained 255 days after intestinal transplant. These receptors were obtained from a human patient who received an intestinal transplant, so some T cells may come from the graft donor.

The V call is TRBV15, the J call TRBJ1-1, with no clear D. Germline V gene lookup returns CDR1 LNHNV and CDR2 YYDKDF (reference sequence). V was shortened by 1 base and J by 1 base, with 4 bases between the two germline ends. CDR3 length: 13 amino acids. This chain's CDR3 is CATSRGQNTEAFF. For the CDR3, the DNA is TGTGCCACCAGCAGAGGACAGAACACTGAAGCTTTCTTT. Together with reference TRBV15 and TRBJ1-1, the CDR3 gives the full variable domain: DAMVIQNPRYQVTQFGKPVTLSCSQTLNHNVMYWYQQKSSQAPKLLFHYYDKDFNNEADTPDNFQSRRPNTSFCFLDIRSPGLGDTAMYLCATSRGQNTEAFFGQGTRLTVV.

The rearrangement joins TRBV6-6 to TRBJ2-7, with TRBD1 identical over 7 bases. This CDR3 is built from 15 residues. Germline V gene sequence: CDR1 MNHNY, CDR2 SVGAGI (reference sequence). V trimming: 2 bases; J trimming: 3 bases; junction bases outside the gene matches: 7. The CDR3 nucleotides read TGTGCCAGCAGTTACGGGGGACAGCGACACTACGAGCAGTACTTC. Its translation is CASSYGGQRHYEQYF.

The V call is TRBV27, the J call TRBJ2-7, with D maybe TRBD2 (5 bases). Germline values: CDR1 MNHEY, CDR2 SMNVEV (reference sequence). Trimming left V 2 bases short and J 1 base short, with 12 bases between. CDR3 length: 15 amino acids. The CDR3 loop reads CASSLSGLGSYEQYV. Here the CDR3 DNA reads TGTGCCAGCAGTTTAAGCGGTCTCGGGTCCTACGAGCAGTACGTC.

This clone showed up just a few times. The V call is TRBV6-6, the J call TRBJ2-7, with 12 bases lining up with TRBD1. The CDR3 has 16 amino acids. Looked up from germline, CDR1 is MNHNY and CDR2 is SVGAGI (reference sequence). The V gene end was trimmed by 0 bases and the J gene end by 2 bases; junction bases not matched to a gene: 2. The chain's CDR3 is CASSYSRDRGPYEQYV. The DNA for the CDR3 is TGTGCCAGCAGTTACTCGAGGGACAGGGGGCCCTACGAGCAGTACGTC.

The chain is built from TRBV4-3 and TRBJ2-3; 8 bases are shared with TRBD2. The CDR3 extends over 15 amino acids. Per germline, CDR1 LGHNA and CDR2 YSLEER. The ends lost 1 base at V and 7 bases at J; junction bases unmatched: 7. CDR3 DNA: TGCGCCAGCAGCCAAGGACTAGCGACCCCCCATACGCAGTATTTT. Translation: CASSQGLATPHTQYF.

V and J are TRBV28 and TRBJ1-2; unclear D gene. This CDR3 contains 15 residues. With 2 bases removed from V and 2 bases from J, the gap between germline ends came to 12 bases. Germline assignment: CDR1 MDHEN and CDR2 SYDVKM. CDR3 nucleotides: TGTGCCAGCAGTTTACAGTCCGGCCGGAACTATGGCTACACCTTC. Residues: CASSLQSGRNYGYTF.

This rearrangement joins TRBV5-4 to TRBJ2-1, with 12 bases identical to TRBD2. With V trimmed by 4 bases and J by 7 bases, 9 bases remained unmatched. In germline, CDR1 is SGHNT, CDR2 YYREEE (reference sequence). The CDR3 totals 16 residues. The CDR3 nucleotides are TGTGCCAGCAGCCCACCTAGCGGGGGGGCCGGGAATGAGCAGTTCTTC. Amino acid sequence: CASSPPSGGAGNEQFF. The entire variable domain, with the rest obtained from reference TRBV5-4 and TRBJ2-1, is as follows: ETGVTQSPTHLIKTRGQQVTLRCSSQSGHNTVSWYQQALGQGPQFIFQYYREEENGRGNFPPRFSGLQFPNYSSELNVNALELDDSALYLCASSPPSGGAGNEQFFGPGTRLTVL.

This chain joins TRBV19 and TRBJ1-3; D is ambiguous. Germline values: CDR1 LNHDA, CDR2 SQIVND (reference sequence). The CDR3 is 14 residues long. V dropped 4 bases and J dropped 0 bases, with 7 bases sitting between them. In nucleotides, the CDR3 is TGTGCCAGTAGTAGGTCGGACTCTGGAAACACCATATATTTT. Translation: CASSRSDSGNTIYF.

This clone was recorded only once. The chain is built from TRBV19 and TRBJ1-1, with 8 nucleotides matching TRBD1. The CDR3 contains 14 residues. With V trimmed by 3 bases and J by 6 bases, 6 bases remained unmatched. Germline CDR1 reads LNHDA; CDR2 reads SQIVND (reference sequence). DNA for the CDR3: TGTGCCAGTAGTATTCGGCCCAGGGGGCCTGAAGCTTTCTTT. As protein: CASSIRPRGPEAFF.

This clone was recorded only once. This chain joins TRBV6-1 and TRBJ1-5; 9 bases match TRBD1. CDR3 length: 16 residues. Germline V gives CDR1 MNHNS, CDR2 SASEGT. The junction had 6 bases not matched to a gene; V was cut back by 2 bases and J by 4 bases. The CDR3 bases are TGTGCCAGCAGTGAATTCTTACAGGGGGCTAATCAGCCCCAGCATTTT. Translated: CASSEFLQGANQPQHF.

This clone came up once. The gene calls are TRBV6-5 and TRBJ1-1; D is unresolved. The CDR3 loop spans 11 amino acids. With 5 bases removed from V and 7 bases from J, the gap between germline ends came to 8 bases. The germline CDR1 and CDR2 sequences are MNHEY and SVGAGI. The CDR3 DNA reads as TGTGCCAGCAGTACCGGGTTTGAAGCTTTCTTT. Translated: CASSTGFEAFF.

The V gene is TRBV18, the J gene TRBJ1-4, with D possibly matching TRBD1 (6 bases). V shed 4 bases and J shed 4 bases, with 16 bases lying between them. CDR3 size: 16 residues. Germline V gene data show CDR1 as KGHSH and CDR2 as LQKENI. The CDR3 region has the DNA TGTGCCAGCTCACGCCTGCAGGGGCCCTTTAATGAAAAACTGTTTTTT. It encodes CASSRLQGPFNEKLFF.

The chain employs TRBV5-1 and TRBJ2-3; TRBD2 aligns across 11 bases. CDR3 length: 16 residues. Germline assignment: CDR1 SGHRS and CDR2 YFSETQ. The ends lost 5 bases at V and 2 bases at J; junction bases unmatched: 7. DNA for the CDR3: TGCGCCAGCAGTCTAGGGACTAGCGGATTCACAGATACGCAGTATTTT. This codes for CASSLGTSGFTDTQYF.

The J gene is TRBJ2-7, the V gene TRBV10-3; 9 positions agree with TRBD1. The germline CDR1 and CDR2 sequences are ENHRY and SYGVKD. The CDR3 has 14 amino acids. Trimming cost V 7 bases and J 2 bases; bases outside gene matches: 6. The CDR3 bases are TGTGCCATCACTAGGACAGGGGCTACCTACGAGCAGTACGTC. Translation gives CAITRTGATYEQYV.

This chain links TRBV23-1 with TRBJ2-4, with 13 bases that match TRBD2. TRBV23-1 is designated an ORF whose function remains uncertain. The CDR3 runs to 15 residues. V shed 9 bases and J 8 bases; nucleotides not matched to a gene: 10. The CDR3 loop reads CARGLAGCRGDIQYF. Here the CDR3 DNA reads TGCGCCAGGGGACTAGCGGGGTGCCGAGGAGACATTCAGTACTTC.

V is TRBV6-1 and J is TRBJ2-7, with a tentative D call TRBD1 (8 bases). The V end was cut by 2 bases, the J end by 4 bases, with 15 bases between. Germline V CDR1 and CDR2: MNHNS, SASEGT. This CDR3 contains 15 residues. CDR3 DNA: TGTGCCAGCAGTGAAAGGACAGGGAGGGCGTACGAGCAGTACTTC. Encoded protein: CASSERTGRAYEQYF.

The CDR3 loop is CASSQDLGSGIGGDTEAFF. CDR3 coding DNA: TGTGCCAGCAGCCAAGATCTCGGGTCAGGGATTGGGGGGGACACTGAAGCTTTCTTT. V usage is TRBV4-2 and J usage is TRBJ1-1; tentative D call: TRBD1 (5 bases). Germline loops: CDR1 LGHNA, CDR2 YNFKEQ. The CDR3 spans 19 residues. V gave up 0 bases and J gave up 3 bases, with 23 bases separating them.

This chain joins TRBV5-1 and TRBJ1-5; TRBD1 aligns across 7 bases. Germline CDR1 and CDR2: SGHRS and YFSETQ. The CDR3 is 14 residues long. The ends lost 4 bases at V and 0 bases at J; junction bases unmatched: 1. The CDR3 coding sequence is TGCGCCAGCAGCCCAGGGGGTAGCAATCAGCCCCAGCATTTT. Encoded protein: CASSPGGSNQPQHF. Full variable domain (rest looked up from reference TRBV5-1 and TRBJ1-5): KAGVTQTPRYLIKTRGQQVTLSCSPISGHRSVSWYQQTPGQGLQFLFEYFSETQRNKGNFPGRFSGRQFSNSRSEMNVSTLELGDSALYLCASSPGGSNQPQHFGDGTRLSIL.

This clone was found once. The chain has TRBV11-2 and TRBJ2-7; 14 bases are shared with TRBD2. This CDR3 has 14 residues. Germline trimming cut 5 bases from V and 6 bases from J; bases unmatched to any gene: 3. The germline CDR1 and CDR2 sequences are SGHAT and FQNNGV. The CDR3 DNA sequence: TGTGCCAGCAGCCGGACTAGCGGGGGGCTCGAGCAGTACTTC. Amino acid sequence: CASSRTSGGLEQYF.

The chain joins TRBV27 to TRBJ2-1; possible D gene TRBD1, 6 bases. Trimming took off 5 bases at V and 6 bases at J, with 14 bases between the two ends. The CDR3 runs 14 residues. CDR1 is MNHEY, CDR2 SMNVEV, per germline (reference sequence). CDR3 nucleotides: TGTGCCAGCAGTGCAGGGGCGAGTAGCAATGAGCAGTTCTTC. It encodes CASSAGASSNEQFF.

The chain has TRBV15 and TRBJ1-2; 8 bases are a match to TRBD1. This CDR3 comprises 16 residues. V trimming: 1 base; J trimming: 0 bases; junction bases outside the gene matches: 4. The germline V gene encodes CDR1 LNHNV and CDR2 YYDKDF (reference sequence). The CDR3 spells CATSRVDRGANYGYTF. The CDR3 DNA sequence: TGTGCCACCAGCAGAGTCGACAGGGGCGCTAACTATGGCTACACCTTC.

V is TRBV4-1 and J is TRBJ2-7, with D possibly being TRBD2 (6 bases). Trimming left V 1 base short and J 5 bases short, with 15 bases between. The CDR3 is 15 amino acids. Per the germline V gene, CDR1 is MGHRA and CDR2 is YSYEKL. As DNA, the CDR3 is TGCGCCAGCAGCCAAGGACTAGAGACGCCGAACGAGCAGTACTTC. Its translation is CASSQGLETPNEQYF.

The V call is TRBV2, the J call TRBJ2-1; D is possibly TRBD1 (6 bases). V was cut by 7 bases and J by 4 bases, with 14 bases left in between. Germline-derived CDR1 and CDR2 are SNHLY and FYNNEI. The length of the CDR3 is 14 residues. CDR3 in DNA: TGTGCCAGCAATAGGGACAACCTTTACAATGAGCAGTTCTTC. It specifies CASNRDNLYNEQFF.

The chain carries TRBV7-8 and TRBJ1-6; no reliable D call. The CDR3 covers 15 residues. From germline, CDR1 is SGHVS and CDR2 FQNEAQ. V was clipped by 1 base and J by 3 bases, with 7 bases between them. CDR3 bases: TGTGCCAGCAGCTTAGATCAGTACTATAATTCACCCCTCCACTTT. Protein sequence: CASSLDQYYNSPLHF.